Listed below are T cell receptor beta chains from one sample, sequenced in a study of blood T cells in healthy people across ages. TCRdb ran MiXCR on the 5' RACE reads and lists one entry per CDR3 protein. Of about 760,000 distinct CDR3 sequences listed, around three fifths are singletons. The sample consisted of blood. These TCRs come from a middle-aged man in good health. Each CDR3 is given with its conserved first and last residue. D genes are given only for firm matches. Clone size is given for some rows only: seen once, a few or many times, or a class if the clone is expanded.

TRBJ2-3 TRBV20-1 - many TGCAGTGCTAGAGATCCTCTTGAGCTGAAAGACATGAATACGCAGTATTTT CSARDPLELKDMNTQYF
TRBJ2-5 TRBV3-1 TRBD2 once TGTGCCAGCAGCTCCTGGACTAGCGCAGAGACCCAGTACTTC CASSSWTSAETQYF
TRBJ2-1 TRBV20-1 TRBD2 - TGCAGTGCTACCACTTTAGCGGGGGGGCCTGGAAATGAGCAGTTCTTC CSATTLAGGPGNEQFF
TRBJ1-1 TRBV4-2 - - TGTGCCAGCAGCCAAGATCCTTCGAACACTGAAGCTTTCTTT CASSQDPSNTEAFF
TRBJ1-2 TRBV28 - - TGTGCCAGCAGTTTGGCCGGGGAGGGCTACACCTTC CASSLAGEGYTF
TRBJ2-5 TRBV5-1 - few TGCGCCAGCAGGATATTAGATGAGACCCAGTACTTC CASRILDETQYF
TRBJ2-1 TRBV7-9 - - TGTGCCAGCAGCTCCGGGCCCCAGGGTGAGCAGTTCTTC CASSSGPQGEQFF
TRBJ2-7 TRBV12-3/TRBV12-4 - - TGTGCCAGCAGTCCGATCGTGGGGGCGTACGAGCAGTACTTC CASSPIVGAYEQYF
TRBJ2-3 TRBV12-5 - - TGTGCTAGTGGTTTTGCAGCAGATACGCAGTATTTT CASGFAADTQYF
TRBJ1-2 TRBV29-1 - - TGCAGCGCCCCATGGGGGGGGCGCGAAGGCTACACCTTC CSAPWGGREGYTF
TRBJ2-3 TRBV9 - - TGTGCCAGCAGCGCCTCCTTTGTTGGGGTTAAAGATACGCAGTATTTT CASSASFVGVKDTQYF
TRBJ2-3 TRBV27 - - TGTGCCAGCAGTTCTTCTCTGGAGCCAGATACGCAGTATTTT CASSSSLEPDTQYF
TRBJ1-2 TRBV27 TRBD1 - TGTGCCAGCAGTTTGGGGACAGGGCTTTTTGGCTACACCTTC CASSLGTGLFGYTF
TRBJ1-2 TRBV7-9 - many TGTGCCAGCAGCCAAGACCAGGGGCAGGTGGGCTACACCTTC CASSQDQGQVGYTF
TRBJ1-5 TRBV7-2 - - TGTGCCAGCAGCGCTGGACAGACCCTCCGGCCCCAGCATTTT CASSAGQTLRPQHF
TRBJ2-1 TRBV28 TRBD2 - TGTGCCAGCAGTTTGGGACTAGCGTACAGTGAGCAGTTCTTC CASSLGLAYSEQFF
TRBJ2-5 TRBV29-1 - - TGCAGTACAGGTTTACGGGAGACCCAGTACTTC CSTGLRETQYF
TRBJ2-7 TRBV7-8 TRBD2 - TGTGCCAGCAGCCGGCCGACTAGCGGGAGACACGAGCAGTACTTC CASSRPTSGRHEQYF
TRBJ2-3 TRBV6-5 - - TGTGCCAGCAGTTACTCGGGGCAAACAGATACGCAGTATTTT CASSYSGQTDTQYF
TRBJ1-2 TRBV29-1 - - TGCAGCGTTGACCAACAGGGAATGAACTATGGCTACACCTTC CSVDQQGMNYGYTF
TRBJ2-2 TRBV5-1 - - TGTGCCAGCAGCTTGGTAGCCGGGGAGCTGTTTTTT CASSLVAGELFF
TRBJ2-5 TRBV29-1 - - TGCAGCGCCGTCTCGGGAGATGTGTTGTTAGAGACCCAGTACTTC CSAVSGDVLLETQYF
TRBJ2-1 TRBV12-3/TRBV12-4 TRBD2 - TGTGCCAGCAGTTTTATACGGGGGGGCCGGGTAGATGAGCAGTTCTTC CASSFIRGGRVDEQFF
TRBJ2-7 TRBV4-1 - - TGCGCCAGCAGCCAGGTCGGGACCTCCTACGAGCAGTACTTC CASSQVGTSYEQYF
TRBJ2-1 TRBV5-6 - - TGTGCCAGCAGCTTCGAGTCTAGCGGGACAGGAGGTGAGCAGTTCTTC CASSFESSGTGGEQFF
TRBJ2-3 TRBV30 - - TGTGCCTGGAGTGTGGGAAAAGATACGCAGTATTTT CAWSVGKDTQYF
TRBJ2-7 TRBV5-1 TRBD1 once TGCGCCAGCAGCCAATCCGGGACAGGGGGCGCGAGGGAGCAGTACTTC CASSQSGTGGAREQYF
TRBJ1-4 TRBV5-1 - - TGCGCCAGCAGCTTGGCCGAGGGGGATCATGAAAAACTGTTTTTT CASSLAEGDHEKLFF
TRBJ1-2 TRBV29-1 TRBD1 - TGCAGCGTTGCAGGGGGGGATGTCGATGGCTACACCTTC CSVAGGDVDGYTF
TRBJ2-3 TRBV28 - - TGTGCCAGCAGTTTCGGGACGCTGTATTTT CASSFGTLYF
TRBJ2-1 TRBV6-5 TRBD2 - TGTGCCAGCAGTTTAAGCGGGGGGGCTCTTGGTGAGCAGTTCTTC CASSLSGGALGEQFF
TRBJ2-3 TRBV7-3 - - TGTGCCAGCAGCTTCTCGGCGGGAGATACGCAGTATTTT CASSFSAGDTQYF
TRBJ2-4 TRBV27 TRBD2 - TGTGCCAGCAGTTTATCGATCGGAGCGGGGTCTGTTCAGTACTTC CASSLSIGAGSVQYF
TRBJ2-4 TRBV6-5 - - TGTGCCAGCAGTTCCCCTTGGAGGGGGGTCCTAGCCAAAACCATTCAGTACTTC CASSSPWRGVLAKTIQYF
TRBJ2-7 TRBV21-1 - many TGTGCCAGCAGCCTACCGGGACTAGCGGGAGACAACGAGCAGTACTTC CASSLPGLAGDNEQYF
TRBJ2-5 TRBV7-3 - many TGTGCCAGCAGCTCAACATCTACGGAGACCCAGTACTTC CASSSTSTETQYF
TRBJ2-3 TRBV30 - few TGTGCCCTCCGGGTCGGGGGATCTACGCAGTATTTT CALRVGGSTQYF
TRBJ2-6 TRBV5-1 - few TGCGCCAGCAGCTTGGGGACTGGGGCCAACGTCCTGACTTTC CASSLGTGANVLTF